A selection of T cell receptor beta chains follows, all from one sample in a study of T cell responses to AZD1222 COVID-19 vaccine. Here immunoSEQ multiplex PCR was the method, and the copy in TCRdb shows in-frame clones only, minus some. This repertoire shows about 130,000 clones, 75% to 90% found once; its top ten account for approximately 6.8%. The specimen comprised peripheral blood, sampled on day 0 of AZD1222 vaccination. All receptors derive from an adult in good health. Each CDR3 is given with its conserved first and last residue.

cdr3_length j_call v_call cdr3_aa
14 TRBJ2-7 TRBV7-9 CASSDRGQPYEQYF
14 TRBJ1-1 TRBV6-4 CASSRNSGNTEAFF
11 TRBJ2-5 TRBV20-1 CSARGRETQYF
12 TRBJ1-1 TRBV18 CASSSDSAEAFF
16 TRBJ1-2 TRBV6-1 CASSGFTGMLDYGYTF
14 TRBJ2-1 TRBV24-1 CATSDLTTNNEQFF
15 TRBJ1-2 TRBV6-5 CASSYSSVGDYGYTF
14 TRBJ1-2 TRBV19 CASSISRGTYGYTF
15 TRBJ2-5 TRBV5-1 CASGLSGGSQETQYF
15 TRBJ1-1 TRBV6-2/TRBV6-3 CASSYQGPRNTEAFF
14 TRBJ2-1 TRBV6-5 CASSSGTGYNEQFF
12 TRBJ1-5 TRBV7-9 CASGGSDQPQHF
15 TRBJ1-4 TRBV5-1 CASRPPGTGGEKLFF
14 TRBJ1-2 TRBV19 CASSIEGPGTGYTF
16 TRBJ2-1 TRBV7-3 CASSLIPSGGRIEQFF
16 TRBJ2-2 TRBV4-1 CASSHPRGQNTGELFF
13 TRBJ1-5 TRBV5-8 CASSLLGNQPQHF
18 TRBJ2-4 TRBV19 CASSIAARQTLAKNIQYF
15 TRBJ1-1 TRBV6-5 CASSPSLGHSGEAFF
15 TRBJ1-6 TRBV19 CASSSRDREYSPLHF
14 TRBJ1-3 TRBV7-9 CASGLDSSGNTIYF
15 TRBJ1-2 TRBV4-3 CASQLEDRGFGGYTF
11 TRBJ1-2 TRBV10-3 CAISPGEGYTF
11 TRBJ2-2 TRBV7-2 CASSSNGELFF
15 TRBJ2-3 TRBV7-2 CASSKGGTRADTQYF
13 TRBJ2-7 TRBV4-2 CASSQVGEDEQYF